A single sample is the source of the 28 T cell receptor beta chains below, sequenced in a study of early T cells in non-severe SARS-CoV-2 infection. MiXCR, applied by TCRdb to the 5' RACE reads, yields one record per CDR3 protein. The data show about 83,000 distinct CDR3 sequences, 9% to 15% seen once. Source material: whole blood. The receptors were sampled from an adult who was a healthcare worker with PCR-confirmed SARS-CoV-2 infection or an uninfected control (not recorded which).

This clonotype was seen many times. This chain links TRBV25-1 with TRBJ2-7; 12 positions agree with TRBD2. The V segment lost 4 bases and the J segment 6 bases; nucleotides outside the gene matches: 4. Germline CDR1 and CDR2: MGHDK and SYGVNS. The CDR3 runs 14 residues. The CDR3 DNA reads as TGTGCCAGCAGTGCTCGACTAGCGGGAGCCGAGCAGTACTTC. This sequence encodes CASSARLAGAEQYF.

Only a few counts were recorded for this clonotype. The chain is built from TRBV29-1 and TRBJ1-2; D is uncertain. The CDR3 runs to 9 residues. The V end lost 4 bases, the J end lost 7 bases, and 4 bases lay between the germline ends. Germline V gene sequence: CDR1 SQVTM, CDR2 ANQGSEA. CDR3 bases: TGCAGCGTTGGAGGTGGCTACACCTTC. This gives the protein CSVGGGYTF.

The V gene is TRBV11-2, the J gene TRBJ1-3; no firm D call. The V end was cut by 3 bases, the J end by 8 bases, with 11 bases between. There are 13 residues in the CDR3. Per germline, CDR1 SGHAT and CDR2 FQNNGV. CDR3 region: CASSLDRADTIYF. As DNA, the CDR3 is TGTGCCAGCAGCTTGGACCGAGCGGACACCATATATTTT.

In its sample, this clonotype was seen a few times. This chain joins TRBV20-1 and TRBJ2-7, with 10 bases that match TRBD2. The CDR3 has 13 amino acids. CDR1 and CDR2 (germline): DFQATT, SNEGSKA (reference sequence). The V gene end was trimmed by 6 bases and the J gene end by 6 bases; junction bases not matched to a gene: 8. The CDR3 nucleotides read TGCAGTGCATCTAGCGGGAGTAAAAGCGAGCAGTACTTC. Translated, it gives CSASSGSKSEQYF.

This chain uses TRBV5-1 with TRBJ1-1, with no clear D. CDR3 length equals 16 residues. V was pared by 0 bases and J by 3 bases, with 15 bases between. Germline V CDR1 and CDR2: SGHRS, YFSETQ. The DNA for the CDR3 is TGCGCCAGCAGCTTGGACGCGTCAGCCCTATACACTGAAGCTTTCTTT. It codes for CASSLDASALYTEAFF.

This clonotype has a handful of counts. The chain uses TRBV15 and TRBJ2-7; a possible D gene is TRBD1 (5 bases). V lost 4 bases, J lost 2 bases, and 6 bases lay in between. CDR1 LNHNV and CDR2 YYDKDF come from the germline V gene (reference sequence). This CDR3 has 12 amino acids. CDR3 coding DNA: TGTGCCACCAGCACGGACACCTACGAGCAGTACTTC. The encoded protein is CATSTDTYEQYF.

This clonotype occurred a few times. The V call is TRBV6-6, the J call TRBJ2-2, with 9 bases fitting TRBD1. There are 19 residues in the CDR3. The V gene end was trimmed by 1 base and the J gene end by 3 bases; junction bases not matched to a gene: 12. CDR1 is MNHNY, CDR2 SVGAGI, per germline (reference sequence). CDR3 DNA: TGTGCCAGCAGTTACTTCTTTACACCGGGACAGGGAGACACCGGGGAGCTGTTTTTT. This sequence encodes CASSYFFTPGQGDTGELFF.

This clonotype was counted a few times. This chain connects TRBV20-1 to TRBJ2-3, with 12 bases that match TRBD2. This CDR3 has 15 amino acids. Trimming at V came to 4 bases and at J to 1 base, leaving 3 bases not matched to a gene. CDR1 is DFQATT, CDR2 SNEGSKA, per germline (reference sequence). The CDR3 nucleotides read TGCAGTGCTATGACTAGCGGGAGTGGCACAGATACGCAGTATTTT. Translated, it gives CSAMTSGSGTDTQYF.

The chain employs TRBV11-3 and TRBJ2-1; 12 nucleotides line up with TRBD2. Unmatched junction bases numbered 9, after V lost 5 bases and J lost 10 bases. The germline V gene has CDR1 SGHNT and CDR2 YENEEA. The CDR3 contains 15 residues. Written as DNA, the CDR3 is TGTGCCAGCAGCCAGACCGGGACTAGCGGGCGGGAGCAGTTCTTC. It is translated as CASSQTGTSGREQFF.

This clonotype was seen more than once but under ten times. The CDR3 here is CASSGDHADTQYF. The CDR3 DNA reads as TGCGCCAGCAGTGGGGACCACGCAGATACGCAGTATTTT. The V and J genes are TRBV10-1 and TRBJ2-3; D possibly matches TRBD1 or TRBD2 (5 bases each). V was clipped by 4 bases and J by 4 bases, with 9 bases between them. CDR1 is WNHNN, CDR2 SYGVQD, per germline (reference sequence). The CDR3 has 13 residues.

The chain uses TRBV20-1 and TRBJ2-3; 9 bases line up with TRBD1. The length of the CDR3 is 15 residues. Trimming removed 5 bases from V and 2 bases from J; junction bases left unmatched: 8. Germline CDR1 reads DFQATT; CDR2 reads SNEGSKA (reference sequence). The CDR3 is CSAGDGQGITDTQYF. CDR3 nucleotides: TGCAGTGCTGGGGATGGACAGGGGATCACAGATACGCAGTATTTT.

J is TRBJ2-3 and V is TRBV6-1; no definite D call. The CDR3 totals 14 residues. CDR1 and CDR2 from the germline V gene are MNHNS and SASEGT. Deletions cut 1 base from V and 2 bases from J, with 7 bases between. This chain's CDR3 is CASSEGVLTDTQYF. CDR3 sequence (DNA): TGTGCCAGCAGTGAAGGCGTTCTCACAGATACGCAGTATTTT.

This clonotype was counted between two and nine times. The V gene is TRBV10-3, the J gene TRBJ2-5; the match to TRBD2 covers 13 bases. Trimming took 0 bases from V and 3 from J; bases not matched to a gene: 4. The CDR3 consists of 17 residues. Germline CDR1 is ENHRY and CDR2 is SYGVKD. The chain's CDR3 is CAISESKTSGRKETQYF. The CDR3 DNA is TGTGCCATCAGTGAGTCTAAGACTAGCGGGAGGAAAGAGACCCAGTACTTC.

The CDR3 is CATSDPGQGIIEQFF. CDR3 DNA: TGTGCCACCAGTGATCCGGGACAGGGCATCATTGAGCAGTTCTTC. The gene calls are TRBV24-1 and TRBJ2-1; 9 bases align to TRBD1. The CDR3 is made up of 15 amino acids. Germline lookup yields CDR1 KGHDR and CDR2 SFDVKD. The junction had 8 bases not matched to a gene; V was cut back by 3 bases and J by 9 bases.

Only a few counts were recorded for this clonotype. V is TRBV12-3 or TRBV12-4 and J is TRBJ1-2; D gene unclear. The ends were cut back, 3 bases at V and 7 bases at J, with 12 bases in the middle. The CDR3 totals 13 residues. The CDR3 loop is CASSFNWETGYTF. DNA for the CDR3: TGTGCCAGCAGTTTCAATTGGGAAACTGGCTACACCTTC.

In its sample, this clonotype was seen a few times. The chain links TRBV6-5 to TRBJ1-1; 7 bases are shared with TRBD1. CDR1 and CDR2 from the germline V gene are MNHEY and SVGAGI. V was pared by 6 bases and J by 6 bases, with 7 bases of the junction left unmatched. CDR3 length equals 13 residues. The CDR3 region has the DNA TGTGCCAGCAGCCAGGGGGGGGCTTCTGAAGCTTTCTTT. Protein: CASSQGGASEAFF.

V is TRBV9 and J is TRBJ1-6; 9 bases map to TRBD1. CDR3 length equals 15 residues. Germline V gene sequence: CDR1 SGDLS, CDR2 YYNGEE. V lost 4 bases, J lost 7 bases, and 6 bases stayed unmatched. CDR3: CASSPRTGANSPLHF. DNA for the CDR3: TGTGCCAGCAGCCCCCGGACAGGGGCCAATTCACCCCTCCACTTT.

The CDR3 DNA reads TGCAGTGCTGCCAGGTCCACAGGGCTCCCCCCCTACGAGCAGTACTTC. As protein: CSAARSTGLPPYEQYF. This sequence joins TRBV20-1 and TRBJ2-7, with D perhaps TRBD1 (6 bases). V shed 5 bases and J shed 2 bases, with 22 bases lying between them. Per the germline V gene, CDR1 is DFQATT and CDR2 is SNEGSKA (reference sequence). This CDR3 has 16 residues.

This clonotype was observed a handful of times. The gene calls are TRBV5-4 and TRBJ2-1; 7 bases are a match to TRBD1. This CDR3 is 14 amino acids long. The germline gives CDR1 SGHNT, CDR2 YYREEE (reference sequence). V was clipped by 4 bases and J by 5 bases; unmatched bases: 6. CDR3 protein: CASSTTGRDNEQFF. The CDR3 coding sequence is TGTGCCAGCAGCACGACAGGGAGAGACAATGAGCAGTTCTTC.

This clonotype was picked up many times. CDR3 region: CASSQVDRPGYTF. The CDR3 DNA follows: TGTGCCAGCAGTCAAGTCGACAGACCTGGCTACACCTTC. The chain has TRBV6-2 or TRBV6-3 and TRBJ1-2; D is possibly TRBD1 (5 bases). This CDR3 has 13 amino acids. The germline V and J ends were trimmed by 5 bases and 7 bases, with 14 bases remaining between them. The germline V gene encodes CDR1 MNHEY and CDR2 SVGEGT.

The chain employs TRBV29-1 and TRBJ1-2; D is possibly TRBD1 (5 bases). The CDR3 loop spans 13 amino acids. V was shortened by 6 bases and J by 4 bases, with 15 bases between the two germline ends. Germline V gene lookup returns CDR1 SQVTM and CDR2 ANQGSEA. The CDR3 bases are TGCAGCGTGAAAGACGGGGGTACCTATGGCTACACCTTC. Protein product: CSVKDGGTYGYTF. Using reference TRBV29-1 and TRBJ1-2 for the parts outside the CDR3, the full variable domain is SAVISQKPSRDICQRGTSLTIQCQVDSQVTMMFWYRQQPGQSLTLIATANQGSEATYESGFVIDKFPISRPNLTFSTLTVSNMSPEDSSIYLCSVKDGGTYGYTFGSGTRLTVV.

This clonotype was picked up many times. J is TRBJ2-5 and V is TRBV11-2, with 10 bases aligning to TRBD2. The CDR3 has 17 amino acids. V dropped 1 base and J dropped 0; count of bases not matched to a gene: 5. From germline, CDR1 is SGHAT and CDR2 FQNNGV. DNA of the CDR3: TGTGCCAGCAGCTTAGGAAGCGGGAGGGTCTACCAAGAGACCCAGTACTTC. Its translation is CASSLGSGRVYQETQYF.

This clonotype has ten or more counts. The chain combines TRBV6-6 with TRBJ2-1; 14 bases are a match to TRBD2. Germline-derived CDR1 and CDR2 are MNHNY and SVGAGI (reference sequence). Trimming took 8 bases from V and 7 from J; bases not matched to a gene: 16. The CDR3 spans 18 residues. The CDR3 bases are TGTGCCAGCCCCCCGGGACTAGCGGGAGATGGGTCATTGAATGAGCAGTTCTTC. It codes for CASPPGLAGDGSLNEQFF.

V usage is TRBV6-5 and J usage is TRBJ1-4; no firm D call. The CDR3 length is 15 residues. Per germline, CDR1 MNHEY and CDR2 SVGAGI. Trimming left V 4 bases short and J 8 bases short, with 17 bases between. CDR3: CASSSPRGTSEKLFF. The CDR3 DNA sequence: TGTGCCAGCAGTTCACCACGCGGAACTTCGGAAAAACTGTTTTTT.

CDR3 sequence: CASSSNRGPEAFF. CDR3 nucleotide sequence: TGTGCCAGCAGCTCAAACAGGGGCCCTGAAGCTTTCTTT. V gene TRBV7-3 combines with J gene TRBJ1-1; TRBD1 agrees at 7 bases. J lost 6 bases, V lost 4 bases, and 5 bases had no gene match. CDR1 and CDR2 from the germline V gene are SGHTA and FQGTGA. The CDR3 sequence is 13 residues long.

The chain is built from TRBV6-5 and TRBJ1-1; no firm D call. Trimming took 0 bases from V and 1 from J, leaving 9 bases between them. The CDR3 is made up of 15 amino acids. The germline gives CDR1 MNHEY, CDR2 SVGAGI. The CDR3 DNA is TGTGCCAGCAGTTACTCGTTGACCCAGAACACTGAAGCTTTCTTT. Translation gives CASSYSLTQNTEAFF.

V and J are TRBV6-1 and TRBJ1-1; D gene unclear. Germline V gives CDR1 MNHNS, CDR2 SASEGT. V was pared by 5 bases and J by 2 bases, with 9 bases between. The CDR3 length is 13 residues. CDR3 in DNA: TGTGCCAGCAGTTTCGGGCAAAACACTGAAGCTTTCTTT. It specifies CASSFGQNTEAFF.

In this sample, this clonotype turned up a few times. The chain couples TRBV29-1 to TRBJ1-4; 10 bases are a match to TRBD1. The V segment lost 4 bases and the J segment 7 bases; nucleotides outside the gene matches: 0. Per germline, CDR1 SQVTM and CDR2 ANQGSEA. The CDR3 covers 12 residues. CDR3 bases: TGCAGCGTTGGGACAGGGGGTGAAAAACTGTTTTTT. Its protein is CSVGTGGEKLFF.